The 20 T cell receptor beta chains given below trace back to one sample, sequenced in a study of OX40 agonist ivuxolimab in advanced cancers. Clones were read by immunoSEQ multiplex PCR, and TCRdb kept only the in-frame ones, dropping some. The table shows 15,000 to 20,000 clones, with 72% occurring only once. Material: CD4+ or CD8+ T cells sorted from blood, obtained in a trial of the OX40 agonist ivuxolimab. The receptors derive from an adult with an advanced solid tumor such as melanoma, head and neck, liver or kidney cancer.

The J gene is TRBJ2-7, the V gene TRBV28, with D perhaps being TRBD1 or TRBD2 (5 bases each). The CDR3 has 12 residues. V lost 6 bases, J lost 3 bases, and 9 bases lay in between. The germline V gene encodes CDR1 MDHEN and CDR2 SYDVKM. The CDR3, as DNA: TGTGCCAGCAGCCAGGGACGCTACGAGCAGTACTTC. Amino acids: CASSQGRYEQYF.

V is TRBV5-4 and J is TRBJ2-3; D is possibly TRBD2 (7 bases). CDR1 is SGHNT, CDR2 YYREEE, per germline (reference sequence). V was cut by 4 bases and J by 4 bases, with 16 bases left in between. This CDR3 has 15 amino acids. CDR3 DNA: TGTGCCAGCAGCGATGGGGGGGGCCACCCAGATACGCAGTATTTT. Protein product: CASSDGGGHPDTQYF.

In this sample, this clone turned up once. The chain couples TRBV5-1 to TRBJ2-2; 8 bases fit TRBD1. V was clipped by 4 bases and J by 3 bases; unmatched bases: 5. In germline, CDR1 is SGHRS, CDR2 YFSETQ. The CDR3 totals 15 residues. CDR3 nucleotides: TGCGCCAGCAGCCTACGGACAGGGCACACCGGGGAGCTGTTTTTT. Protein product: CASSLRTGHTGELFF.

CDR3 region: CASKVGSVNTEAFF. In DNA form, the CDR3 reads TGTGCCAGCAAGGTGGGGTCGGTGAACACTGAAGCTTTCTTT. The chain joins TRBV7-2 to TRBJ1-1; D call uncertain. The CDR3 totals 14 residues. V dropped 7 bases and J dropped 0 bases, with 12 bases sitting between them. The germline gives CDR1 SGHTA, CDR2 FQGNSA.

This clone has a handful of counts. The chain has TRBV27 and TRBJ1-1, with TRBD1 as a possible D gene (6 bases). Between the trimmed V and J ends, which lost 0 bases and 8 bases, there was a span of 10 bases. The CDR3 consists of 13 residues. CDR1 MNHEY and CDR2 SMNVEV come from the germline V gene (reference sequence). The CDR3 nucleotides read TGTGCCAGCAGTTTATCCCGGACAGCCGAAGCTTTCTTT. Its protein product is CASSLSRTAEAFF.

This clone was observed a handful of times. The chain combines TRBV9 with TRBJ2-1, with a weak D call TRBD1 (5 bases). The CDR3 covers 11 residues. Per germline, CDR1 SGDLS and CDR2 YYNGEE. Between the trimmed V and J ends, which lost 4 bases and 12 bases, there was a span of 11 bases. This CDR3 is CASSKDIGQFF. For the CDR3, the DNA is TGTGCCAGCAGCAAGGACATTGGGCAGTTCTTC. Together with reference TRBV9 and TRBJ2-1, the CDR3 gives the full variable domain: DSGVTQTPKHLITATGQRVTLRCSPRSGDLSVYWYQQSLDQGLQFLIQYYNGEERAKGNILERFSAQQFPDLHSELNLSSLELGDSALYFCASSKDIGQFFGPGTRLTVL.

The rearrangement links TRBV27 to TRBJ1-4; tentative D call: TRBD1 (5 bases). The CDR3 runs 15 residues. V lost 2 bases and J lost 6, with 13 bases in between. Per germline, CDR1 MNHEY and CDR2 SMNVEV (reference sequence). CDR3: CASSLGQGSDEKLFF. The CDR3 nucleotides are TGTGCCAGCAGTTTAGGGCAGGGTTCTGATGAAAAACTGTTTTTT.

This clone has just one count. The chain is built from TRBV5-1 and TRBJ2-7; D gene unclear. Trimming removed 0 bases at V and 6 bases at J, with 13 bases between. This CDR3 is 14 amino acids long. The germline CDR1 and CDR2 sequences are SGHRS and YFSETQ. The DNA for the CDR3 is TGCGCCAGCAGCTTGGCCGAGTCTTCGCGCGAGCAGTACTTC. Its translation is CASSLAESSREQYF.

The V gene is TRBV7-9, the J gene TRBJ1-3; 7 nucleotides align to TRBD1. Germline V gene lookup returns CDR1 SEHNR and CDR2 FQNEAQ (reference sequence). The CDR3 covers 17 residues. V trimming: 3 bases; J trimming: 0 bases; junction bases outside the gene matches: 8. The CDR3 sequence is CASSLGTVRVSGNTIYF. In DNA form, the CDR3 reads TGTGCCAGCAGCTTGGGGACAGTGAGGGTCTCTGGAAACACCATATATTTT.

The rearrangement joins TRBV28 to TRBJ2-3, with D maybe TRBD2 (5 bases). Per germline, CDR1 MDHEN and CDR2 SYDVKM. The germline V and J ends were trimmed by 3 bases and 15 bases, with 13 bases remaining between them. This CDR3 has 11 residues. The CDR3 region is CASSFGRRQYF. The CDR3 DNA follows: TGTGCCAGCAGTTTCGGGCGGAGGCAATATTTT.

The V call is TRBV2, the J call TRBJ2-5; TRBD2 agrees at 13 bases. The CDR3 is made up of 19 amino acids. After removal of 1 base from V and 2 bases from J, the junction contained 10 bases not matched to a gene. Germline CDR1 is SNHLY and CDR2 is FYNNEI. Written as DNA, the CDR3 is TGTGCCAGCAGTGAAGAGGGGTGGGGGACTAGCGGGGTACAAGAGACCCAGTACTTC. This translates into CASSEEGWGTSGVQETQYF. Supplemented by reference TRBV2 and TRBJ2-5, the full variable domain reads EPEVTQTPSHQVTQMGQEVILRCVPISNHLYFYWYRQILGQKVEFLVSFYNNEISEKSEIFDDQFSVERPDGSNFTLKIRSTKLEDSAMYFCASSEEGWGTSGVQETQYFGPGTRLLVL.

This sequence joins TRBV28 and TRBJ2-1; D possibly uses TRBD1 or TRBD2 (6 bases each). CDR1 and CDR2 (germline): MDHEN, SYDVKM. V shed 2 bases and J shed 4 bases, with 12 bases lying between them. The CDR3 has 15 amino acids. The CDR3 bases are TGTGCCAGCAGTTTAAAAGGGGGGAAGTACAATGAGCAGTTCTTC. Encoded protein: CASSLKGGKYNEQFF.

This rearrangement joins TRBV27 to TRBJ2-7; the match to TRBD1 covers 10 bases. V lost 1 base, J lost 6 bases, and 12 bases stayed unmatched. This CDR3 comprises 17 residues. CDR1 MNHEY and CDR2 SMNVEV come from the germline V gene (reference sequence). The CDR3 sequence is CASSLLKGDRGRGEQYF. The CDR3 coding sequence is TGTGCCAGCAGTTTATTAAAGGGAGACAGGGGGCGAGGCGAGCAGTACTTC.

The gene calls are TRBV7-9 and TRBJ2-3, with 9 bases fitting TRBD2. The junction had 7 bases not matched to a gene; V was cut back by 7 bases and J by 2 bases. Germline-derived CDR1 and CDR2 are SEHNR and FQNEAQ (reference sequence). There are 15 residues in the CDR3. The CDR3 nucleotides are TGTGCCAGCACCTCCCCTAGCGGGGACACAGATACGCAGTATTTT. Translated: CASTSPSGDTDTQYF.

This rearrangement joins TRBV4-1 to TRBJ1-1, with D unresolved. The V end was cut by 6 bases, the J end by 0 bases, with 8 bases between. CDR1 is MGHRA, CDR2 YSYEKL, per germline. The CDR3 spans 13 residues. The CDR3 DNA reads TGCGCCAGCAGACTCGATGTGAACACTGAAGCTTTCTTT. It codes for CASRLDVNTEAFF.

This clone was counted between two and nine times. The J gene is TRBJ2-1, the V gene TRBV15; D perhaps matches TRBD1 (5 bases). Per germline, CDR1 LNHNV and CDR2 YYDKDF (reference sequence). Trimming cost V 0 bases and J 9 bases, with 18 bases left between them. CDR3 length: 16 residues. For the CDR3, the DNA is TGTGCCACCAGCAGAGATTCGTCAGGGCACTTTAGTGAGCAGTTCTTC. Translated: CATSRDSSGHFSEQFF.

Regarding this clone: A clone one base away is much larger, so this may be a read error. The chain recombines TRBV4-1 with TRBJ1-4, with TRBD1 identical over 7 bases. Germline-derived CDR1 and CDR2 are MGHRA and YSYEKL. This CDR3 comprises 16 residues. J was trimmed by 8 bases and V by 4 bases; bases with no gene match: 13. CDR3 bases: TGCGCCAGCAGCCCAGAATTGGAGCAGGGGGACGAAAAACTGTTTTTT. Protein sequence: CASSPELEQGDEKLFF.

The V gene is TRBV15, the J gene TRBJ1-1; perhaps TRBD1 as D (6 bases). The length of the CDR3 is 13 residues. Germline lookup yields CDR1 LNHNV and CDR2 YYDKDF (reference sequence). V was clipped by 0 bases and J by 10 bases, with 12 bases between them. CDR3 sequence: CATSRDGGRGAFF. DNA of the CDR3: TGTGCCACCAGCAGAGACGGGGGGCGCGGAGCTTTCTTT.

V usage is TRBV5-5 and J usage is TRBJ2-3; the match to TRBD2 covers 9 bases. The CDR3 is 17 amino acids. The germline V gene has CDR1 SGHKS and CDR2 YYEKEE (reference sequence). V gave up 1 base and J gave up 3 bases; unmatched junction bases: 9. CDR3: CASSLRASGDGTDTQYF. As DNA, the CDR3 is TGTGCCAGCAGCTTGCGGGCTAGCGGGGATGGGACAGATACGCAGTATTTT. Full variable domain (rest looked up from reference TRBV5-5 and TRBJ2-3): DAGVTQSPTHLIKTRGQQVTLRCSPISGHKSVSWYQQVLGQGPQFIFQYYEKEERGRGNFPDRFSARQFPNYSSELNVNALLLGDSALYLCASSLRASGDGTDTQYFGPGTRLTVL.

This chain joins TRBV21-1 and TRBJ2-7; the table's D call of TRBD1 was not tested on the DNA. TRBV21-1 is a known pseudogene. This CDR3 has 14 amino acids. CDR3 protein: CASSVVGARGEQYF. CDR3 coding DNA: TGTGCCAGCAGCGTAGTCGGAGCCAGGGGAGAGCAGTACTTC.